This record looks at one T cell receptor (beta chain) sequence and its context. This record comes from a study of blood T cell repertoires in COVID-19. In the authors' methods: Amplified reference gene primers provided the basis for estimating nucleated cell counts. Here immunoSEQ multiplex PCR was the method, and the copy in TCRdb shows in-frame clones only, minus some. The V and J calls and the clone size are those of that table, but D and trimming were determined from the DNA. Of about 23,000 clones in the sample, 70% to 90% were seen once. Between the trimmed V and J ends, which lost 1 base and 0 bases, there was a span of 3 bases. This CDR3 is 13 amino acids long. Germline CDR1 and CDR2: SGHVS and FQNEAQ.

The chain recombines TRBV7-8 with TRBJ1-1; D is ambiguous. The clonotype comes from an elderly woman with active COVID-19. The sequenced sample was peripheral blood. The CDR3: CASSLVMNTEAFF. The CDR3 region has the DNA TGTGCCAGCAGCTTAGTTATGAACACTGAAGCTTTCTTT.